This T cell receptor beta chain was observed in a study of shared clonotypes between healthy human individuals. CDR1 and CDR2 (germline): WSHSY, SAAADI. V shed 4 bases and J shed 0 bases, with 13 bases lying between them. The CDR3 spans 15 residues. Sequencing used immunoSEQ multiplex PCR; TCRdb keeps in-frame clones, though not all of them. This table has roughly 2,500,000 clones, over 85% appearing once. The sequence derives from a man aged 18 to 29 in good health. Some clones in this sample may be carry-over from other donors' samples. The chain recombines TRBV10-2 with TRBJ2-7; D possibly corresponds to TRBD1 (6 bases). Sequencing input: naive CD4+ T cells from PBMCs. This sample's subset: CD45RA+ positively selected. CDR3 amino acids: CASSGGLRSSYEQYF. CDR3 bases: TGCGCCAGCAGTGGGGGGCTCAGGAGCTCCTACGAGCAGTACTTC.